The TCR beta chain described here comes from a study of T cells in Graves' hyperthyroidism and ophthalmopathy. This clonotype showed up many times. From RNA transcripts, TCR beta CDR3 regions were amplified. The HTBI primer set drove a first-round RT-PCR of the TCR CDR3. TCRdb re-analysed the multiplex PCR reads in MiXCR, keeping a single row per CDR3 protein. Of fewer than 700,000 distinct CDR3 sequences in the sample, around 15% were seen once. The germline V and J ends were trimmed by 5 bases and 7 bases, with 14 bases remaining between them. This CDR3 has 14 amino acids. Germline CDR1 reads SGHAT; CDR2 reads FQNNGV.

The sequenced material came from blood. This sequence joins TRBV11-2 and TRBJ2-2; D not certain. The sequence derives from a woman aged 25 to 39 with Graves' hyperthyroidism. CDR3 amino acids: CASSPPGVGGELFF. The CDR3 DNA follows: TGTGCCAGCAGCCCCCCAGGAGTCGGCGGGGAGCTGTTTTTT.